The clone carrying this T cell receptor beta chain was counted only a few times. As yet, its antigen is unknown. The ends lost 4 bases at V and 4 bases at J; junction bases unmatched: 7. This CDR3 spans 15 amino acids. Per the germline V gene, CDR1 is SGHRS and CDR2 is YFSETQ. The sample comes from a study of blood T cells in healthy people across ages. Study-wide results and limits: Long-lived and aged donors differed, with more naive CD4+ cells and higher diversity in the long-lived.

Through a sample-barcoded 5' primer and a J-beta primer mix, a second PCR was run for roughly 7 to 11 cycles. TCRdb processed the 5' RACE reads anew with MiXCR; each CDR3 protein has one entry. Seen here are 720,000 or so distinct CDR3 sequences, over 40% observed once, and the top ten hold around 30%. Samples had at least 7 million PBMCs isolated from them. V and J are TRBV5-1 and TRBJ2-3; 9 bases are a match to TRBD2. The sample was blood. This receptor was taken from an elderly man in good health. The CDR3 bases are TGCGCCAGCAGCATTAGCGGGGGTCACGCAGATACGCAGTATTTT. Translated, it gives CASSISGGHADTQYF.